This entry describes one T cell receptor beta chain. No cognate antigen has been identified for it. No much larger clonotype is one base removed from it; base qualities were not supplied. These data belong to a study of PD-1 blockade in classical Hodgkin lymphoma (dated by TCRdb to the early 2020s). Study-level background: Nivolumab dosing was 3 mg/kg intravenously every 2 weeks, continuing until either disease progression or unacceptable toxicity. A peripheral blood immune signature of response to PD-1 blockade in classical Hodgkin lymphoma was defined using TCR beta sequencing and CyTOF.

The Qiagen DNeasy kit was used to extract genomic DNA from unsorted PBMCs and from the negatively selected CD4+ and CD8+ fractions. TCR beta CDR3 regions were amplified by immunoSEQ multiplex PCR using primers annealing to V and J segments. A synthetic immune receptor repertoire was used to minimize amplification bias, and remaining bias was computationally removed after sequencing. Regarding the original processing steps: Custom Python scripts were used to quantify repertoire diversity as the Shannon entropy index. Unsorted, CD4+ and CD8+ repertoires were examined separately, except in combined analyses, for which CD4+ and CD8+ sequences were merged in silico. Clonal expansion was defined as at least a 2-fold frequency increase after treatment relative to C1D1, with a pseudocount of 0.5 for undetected baseline clones. Clones with 0 or 1 copy at C1D1 were classified as singleton clones, and clones with 2 or more copies were classified as non-singleton clones. By matching protein sequences in sorted samples from the same patient, clones expanded in unsorted samples were annotated as CD4+, CD8+ or unknown. Wilcoxon tests on paired samples were used to test diversity changes from C1D1 to C4D1. TCRdb holds this immuneACCESS table with in-frame rearrangements only. Some clones are missing; in checked studies, unresolved V genes explain under half, and the rest has no known cause. The V and J calls and the clone size are those of that table, but D and trimming were determined from the DNA. The sample table records roughly 16,000 clones; under 85% of these occur just once. Clones ranked in the top ten supply 3.5% to 5% of the sample.

From the cysteine up to the phenylalanine, the CDR3 has a length of 15 residues. The CDR3 DNA has 45 bases and is translated from base 1. The CDR1 and CDR2 encoded by the germline V gene are MDHEN and SYDVKM. Germline trimming: 6 bases from V, 2 bases from J; junction bases outside gene matches: 8. This sample's time point label indicates: cycle 1 day 1 (C1D1), immediately before nivolumab initiation. Every trial patient had relapsed following autologous stem cell transplantation, and prior brentuximab vedotin exposure was what differed among cohorts A, B and C. The trial cohort was composed of 56 patients with relapsed/refractory classical Hodgkin lymphoma, for whom complete response, partial response or progressive disease was recorded as best overall response. Single-agent nivolumab was administered to trial patients in the multi-cohort phase II CheckMate 205 trial. An independent review committee assessed best overall response by applying the 2007 International Working Group response criteria. PBMCs from the trial were collected at three points: immediately before nivolumab initiation (C1D1), and during therapy at cycle 2 day 1 and cycle 4 day 1. Peripheral blood was collected in 8 mL Vacutainer Cell Preparation Tubes, from which PBMCs were isolated by centrifugation and then cryopreserved.

Summary of the overall study and its limitations: The study was limited to a single clinical trial cohort, and causes of repertoire differences, possibly disease activity or prior therapy, remained undefined. Trial patients achieving complete response had baseline diversity similar to newly diagnosed patients, whereas partial responders and progressors had significantly lower diversity. CD4+ but not CD8+ TCR diversity rose significantly by C4D1 (p=0.0027 vs p=0.16), most apparent in complete responders (p=0.02). Baseline TCR diversity was reported as lower in newly diagnosed patients than in healthy donors, and lower still in relapsed/refractory patients. Patients starting nivolumab less than 1 year after ASCT had lower diversity and were excluded from later analyses to avoid confounding by immune reconstitution.

This sequence was found in a human donor with classical Hodgkin lymphoma. This specimen consisted of peripheral blood mononuclear cells (PBMCs), obtained at baseline. This receptor chain uses TRBV28 and TRBJ2-3, and 7 bases in between align with TRBD1. The CDR3 has the sequence CASSRTGLYTDTQYF. The bases are TGTGCCAGCAGCCGGACAGGTTTATACACAGATACGCAGTATTTT. Reference TRBV28 and TRBJ2-3 proteins supply the regions before and after the CDR3; the full variable domain is: DVKVTQSSRYLVKRTGEKVFLECVQDMDHENMFWYRQDPGLGLRLIYFSYDVKMKEKGDIPEGYSVSREKKERFSLILESASTNQTSMYLCASSRTGLYTDTQYFGPGTRLTVL.